The subject of this entry is one T cell receptor (beta chain). This clonotype was observed a handful of times. What this receptor recognizes is not known. No clone much larger than this one lies a single base away; base qualities are absent. Because the library targeted alpha chains, this beta chain is an off-target read whose size means little. This record comes from a study of spatial heterogeneity in lung cancer (dated by TCRdb to about 2019). A note on the overall study: Beta-chain transcripts were consistently detected in greater numbers than alpha-chain transcripts, which likely reflected higher beta-chain transcript abundance. In the raw uncorrected reads, each unique combination of TCR and UMI appeared on average more than ten times. Nonsynonymous mutation counts, determined by whole-exome sequencing of tumor tissue, were related to features of the TCR repertoire. Both alpha and beta chains were TCR-sequenced in 200 or so tumor regions, 64 matched nontumor lung samples and 55 to 60 PBMC samples obtained at surgery. In non-small cell lung cancer, the study made a quantitative comparison of TCR alpha and beta repertoires among multiple tumor regions, matched nontumor lung and blood. The paper's findings and limits, for the study overall: Confirming at a functional level the hypothesis that regional TCRs recognize regional mutations was considered to require additional single-cell paired TCR alpha and beta sequencing. Ubiquitous expanded tumor TCRs were found in blood more often at tumor resection than at routine follow-up.

Reading the label with the study, this specimen's time point is: sample taken at primary tumor resection. For TCR sequencing, whole RNA was extracted from tumor and nontumor lung tissue, or from cryopreserved PBMC samples, and no cell sorting was done. Donors were some 78 patients with early-stage, untreated non-small cell lung cancer from the lung TRACERx cohort. Only patients for whom sufficient RNA was available from at least two tumor regions were selected for TCR sequencing. Unmatched junction bases come to 7, with V trimmed by 6 bases and J by 7 bases. The cysteine opens and the phenylalanine closes a CDR3 of 15 amino acids. Solely the CDR3 DNA is kept, with 45 bases framed from the first base. CDR1 and CDR2, per the germline V gene, are MNHNS and SASEGT. Receptor amplification or capture employed 5' RACE. Sequenced on a NextSeq 500. In the TCR library protocol, a unique molecular identifier was attached to each TCR cDNA molecule so that PCR and sequencing errors could be corrected. The study's own analysis went as follows. TCR identification, UMI-based error correction and CDR3 extraction were performed with Decombinator tools. TCRs above a frequency of 2 per 1,000, corresponding to the top 1% of the tumor frequency distribution, were defined as expanded. Renyi diversity was calculated using the R vegan package after each repertoire was subsampled 100 times to 5,000 TCRs. CDR3 similarity networks were constructed using string-kernel similarity of amino acid triplets, with links drawn between CDR3s whose pairwise similarity was above 0.82. TCRdb reanalyzed the raw reads on its own, using fastp at Q25 for trimming and MiXCR for clone calling, and kept in-frame beta chains. Identical CDR3 protein sequences are pooled into one entry, listed with their most common genes and DNA. It is TCRdb's table, rather than the study itself, that gives the V and J calls and clone size. For this sample the table gives about 1,100 distinct CDR3 sequences, of which around 50% were detected only once. Approximately 43% of the sample rests with the top ten.

The sequences come from PBMCs, collected at surgery. This TCR was sampled from a male donor with early-stage non-small cell lung cancer. In this chain, TRBV6-1 is recombined with TRBJ1-5; TRBD1 lines up with 12 middle nucleotides. The DNA sequence is TGTGCCAGCAGCTCCGGGACAGGGGGCATGCAGCCCCAGCATTTT. Translated, it reads CASSSGTGGMQPQHF.